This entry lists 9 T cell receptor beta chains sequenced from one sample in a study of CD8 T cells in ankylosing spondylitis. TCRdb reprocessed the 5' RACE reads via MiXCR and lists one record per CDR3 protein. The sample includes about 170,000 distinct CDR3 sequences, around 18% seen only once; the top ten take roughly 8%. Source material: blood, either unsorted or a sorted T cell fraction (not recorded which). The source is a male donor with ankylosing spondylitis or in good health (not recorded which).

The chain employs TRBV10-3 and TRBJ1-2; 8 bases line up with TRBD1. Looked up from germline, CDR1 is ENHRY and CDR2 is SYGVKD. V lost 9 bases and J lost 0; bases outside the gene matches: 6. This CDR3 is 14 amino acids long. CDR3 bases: TGTGCCATTAGGACAGGGACCTCTAACTATGGCTACACCTTC. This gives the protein CAIRTGTSNYGYTF.

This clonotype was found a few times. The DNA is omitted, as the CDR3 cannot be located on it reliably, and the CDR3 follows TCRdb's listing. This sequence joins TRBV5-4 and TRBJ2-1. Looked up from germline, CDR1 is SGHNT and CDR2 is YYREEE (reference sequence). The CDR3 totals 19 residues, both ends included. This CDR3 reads CASSLWTRRLHNSYNEQFF.

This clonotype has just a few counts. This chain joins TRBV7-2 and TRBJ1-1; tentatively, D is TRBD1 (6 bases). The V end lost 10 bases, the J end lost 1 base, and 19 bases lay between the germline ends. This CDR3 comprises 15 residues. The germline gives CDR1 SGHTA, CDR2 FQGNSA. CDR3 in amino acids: CATCGGPGGNTEAFF. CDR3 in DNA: TGTGCCACCTGTGGGGGCCCTGGGGGGAACACTGAAGCTTTCTTT.

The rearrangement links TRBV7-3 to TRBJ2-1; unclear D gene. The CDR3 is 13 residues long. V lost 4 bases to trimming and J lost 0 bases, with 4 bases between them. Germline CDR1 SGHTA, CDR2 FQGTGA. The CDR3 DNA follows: TGTGCCAGCAGCTCCACCTCCTACAATGAGCAGTTCTTC. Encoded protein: CASSSTSYNEQFF.

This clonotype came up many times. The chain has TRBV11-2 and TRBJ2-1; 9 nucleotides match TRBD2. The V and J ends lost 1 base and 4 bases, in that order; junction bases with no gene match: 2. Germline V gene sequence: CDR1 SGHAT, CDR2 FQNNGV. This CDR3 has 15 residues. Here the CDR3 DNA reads TGTGCCAGCAGCTTAGGACTAGCGGAGTACAATGAGCAGTTCTTC. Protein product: CASSLGLAEYNEQFF.

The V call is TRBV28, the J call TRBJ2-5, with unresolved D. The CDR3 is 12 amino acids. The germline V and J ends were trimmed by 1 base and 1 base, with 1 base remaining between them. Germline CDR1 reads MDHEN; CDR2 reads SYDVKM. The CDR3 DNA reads TGTGCCAGCAGTTTATTCCAAGAGACCCAGTACTTC. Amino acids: CASSLFQETQYF.

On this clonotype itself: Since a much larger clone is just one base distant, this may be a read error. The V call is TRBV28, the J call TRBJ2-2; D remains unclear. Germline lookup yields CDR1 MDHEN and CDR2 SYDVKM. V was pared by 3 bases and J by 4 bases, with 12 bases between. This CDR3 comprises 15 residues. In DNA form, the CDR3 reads TGTGCCAGCAGTTTGCCCCTTTCGAGCACCGGGGAGCTGTTTTTT. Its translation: CASSLPLSSTGELFF.

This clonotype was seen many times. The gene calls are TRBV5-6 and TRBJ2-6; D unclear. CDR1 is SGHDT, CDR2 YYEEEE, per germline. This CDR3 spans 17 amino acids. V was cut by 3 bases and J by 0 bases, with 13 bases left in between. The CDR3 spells CASSSYVSFSGANVLTF. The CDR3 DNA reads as TGTGCCAGCAGCTCGTACGTCTCTTTCTCTGGGGCCAACGTCCTGACTTTC.

The CDR3 is CSARTPTSGRPHEQFF. CDR3 nucleotides: TGCAGTGCTAGAACCCCGACTAGCGGGAGACCCCATGAGCAGTTCTTC. The chain employs TRBV20-1 and TRBJ2-1; 12 bases are a match to TRBD2. The CDR3 totals 16 residues. The germline V gene encodes CDR1 DFQATT and CDR2 SNEGSKA (reference sequence). With 2 bases clipped from V and 8 bases from J, the junction kept 10 bases outside the gene matches.